This TCR beta chain was captured in a study of T cell responses to AZD1222 COVID-19 vaccine. Measured with immunoSEQ multiplex PCR; TCRdb has only the in-frame clones, and not every one. The table records around 96,000 clones, roughly 90% of them present only once. Trimming cost V 5 bases and J 6 bases; bases outside gene matches: 4. The CDR3 loop spans 13 amino acids. Germline V gene data show CDR1 as MNHEY and CDR2 as SVGEGT. This chain connects TRBV6-2 or TRBV6-3 to TRBJ2-7, with TRBD1 identical over 10 bases. The receptor was derived from an adult in good health. Sequenced here: peripheral blood, sampled on day 0 of AZD1222 vaccination. This chain's CDR3 is CASSLRDRGEQYF. The CDR3 bases are TGTGCCAGCAGTCTCCGGGACAGGGGCGAGCAGTACTTC.